This entry lists 10 T cell receptor beta chains sequenced from one sample in a study of T cells in localized non-small cell lung cancer (dated by TCRdb to the early 2020s). Libraries came from the immunoSEQ multiplex PCR assay. Imported from immuneACCESS, the table was reduced by TCRdb to in-frame sequences with V and J called. These copies leave out some clones; in studies compared against another copy, an unresolved V gene accounts for under half, and the cause of the remainder is not known. The sample table shows 35,000 to 50,000 clones, and about 76% are seen once. The ten largest make up about 35% of the sample. Sequencing was performed on PBMCs, taken before any cancer treatment. All receptors come from a woman between 40 and 69 years old with stage II squamous cell lung carcinoma.

The CDR3 is CASSYGGVSGGYTF. The CDR3 DNA follows: TGTGCCAGCAGTTACGGGGGGGTGTCCGGTGGCTACACCTTC. The rearrangement uses TRBV6-5 and TRBJ1-2; the D gene is possibly TRBD1 (5 bases). The CDR3 totals 14 residues. Per the germline V gene, CDR1 is MNHEY and CDR2 is SVGAGI. The ends were cut back, 2 bases at V and 7 bases at J, with 14 bases in the middle.

The chain has TRBV18 and TRBJ1-2; no reliable D call. V was trimmed by 2 bases and J by 8 bases, leaving 18 bases between them. CDR1 is KGHSH, CDR2 LQKENI, per germline. The CDR3 is 15 amino acids. This chain's CDR3 is CASSPSSASEEGYTF. CDR3 DNA: TGTGCCAGCTCACCATCCAGCGCTTCCGAGGAGGGCTACACCTTC.

The CDR3 sequence is CASSLRPDYNEQFF. The CDR3 DNA reads TGTGCCAGCAGCTTACGACCAGACTACAATGAGCAGTTCTTC. V is TRBV7-3 and J is TRBJ2-1; D call uncertain. With 2 bases removed from V and 3 bases from J, the gap between germline ends came to 8 bases. The CDR3 has 14 amino acids. Germline V gene sequence: CDR1 SGHTA, CDR2 FQGTGA.

The genes are TRBV7-6 and TRBJ2-3; TRBD1 matches at 11 bases. V trimming: 1 base; J trimming: 4 bases; junction bases outside the gene matches: 4. The CDR3 covers 16 residues. From germline, CDR1 is SGHVS and CDR2 FNYEAQ. The CDR3 protein is CASSLDGTGGADTQYF. For the CDR3, the DNA is TGTGCCAGCAGCTTAGACGGGACAGGGGGAGCAGATACGCAGTATTTT.

The chain employs TRBV29-1 and TRBJ1-2; 9 bases line up with TRBD1. This CDR3 is built from 13 residues. The germline gives CDR1 SQVTM, CDR2 ANQGSEA. V shed 7 bases and J 3 bases; nucleotides not matched to a gene: 6. CDR3 nucleotide sequence: TGCAGCGCTCGGACAGGGGACCACTATGGCTACACCTTC. Translated: CSARTGDHYGYTF.

This clone was counted a single time. CDR3 sequence reads: CASSSPDSGPFNEQFF. As DNA, the CDR3 is TGTGCCAGCAGTTCCCCGGATAGCGGGCCCTTTAATGAGCAGTTCTTC. The rearrangement uses TRBV28 and TRBJ2-1; TRBD2 matches at 7 bases. The germline V gene has CDR1 MDHEN and CDR2 SYDVKM. The CDR3 loop spans 16 amino acids. The trim removed 4 bases at V and 7 bases at J, leaving 13 bases unmatched.

This chain joins TRBV28 and TRBJ2-2; D is ambiguous. With 2 bases removed from V and 2 bases from J, the gap between germline ends came to 6 bases. CDR1 and CDR2 from the germline V gene are MDHEN and SYDVKM. The CDR3 has 14 residues. This chain's CDR3 is CASSLGANTGELFF. The CDR3 region has the DNA TGTGCCAGCAGTTTAGGCGCAAACACCGGGGAGCTGTTTTTT. The whole variable domain, filled in from reference TRBV28 and TRBJ2-2, reads DVKVTQSSRYLVKRTGEKVFLECVQDMDHENMFWYRQDPGLGLRLIYFSYDVKMKEKGDIPEGYSVSREKKERFSLILESASTNQTSMYLCASSLGANTGELFFGEGSRLTVL.

This clone was recorded once. V is TRBV4-3 and J is TRBJ2-5; TRBD2 matches at 7 bases. Per the germline V gene, CDR1 is LGHNA and CDR2 is YSLEER. The length of the CDR3 is 17 residues. V lost 1 base to trimming and J lost 0 bases; unmatched junction nucleotides: 8. The CDR3 sequence is CASSQGEGREYQETQYF. Written as DNA, the CDR3 is TGCGCCAGCAGCCAAGGGGAGGGGCGGGAGTACCAAGAGACCCAGTACTTC.

This chain uses TRBV19 with TRBJ1-4; 9 positions match TRBD1. The CDR3 is 15 amino acids. The V segment lost 5 bases and the J segment 8 bases; nucleotides outside the gene matches: 9. Germline CDR1 and CDR2: LNHDA and SQIVND (reference sequence). The CDR3 DNA reads as TGTGCCAGTAGTGCCGCCGGGACAGGGAGGGAAAAACTGTTTTTT. This translates into CASSAAGTGREKLFF. The entire variable domain, with the rest obtained from reference TRBV19 and TRBJ1-4, is as follows: DGGITQSPKYLFRKEGQNVTLSCEQNLNHDAMYWYRQDPGQGLRLIYYSQIVNDFQKGDIAEGYSVSREKKESFPLTVTSAQKNPTAFYLCASSAAGTGREKLFFGSGTQLSVL.

This clone came up many times. The CDR3 reads CASSTMVGSGANVLTF. In nucleotides, the CDR3 is TGTGCCAGCAGTACTATGGTGGGGTCTGGGGCCAACGTCCTGACTTTC. V gene TRBV27 combines with J gene TRBJ2-6; D gene uncertain. Trimming removed 5 bases from V and 1 base from J, with 12 bases in between. Germline loops: CDR1 MNHEY, CDR2 SMNVEV (reference sequence). The length of the CDR3 is 16 residues.